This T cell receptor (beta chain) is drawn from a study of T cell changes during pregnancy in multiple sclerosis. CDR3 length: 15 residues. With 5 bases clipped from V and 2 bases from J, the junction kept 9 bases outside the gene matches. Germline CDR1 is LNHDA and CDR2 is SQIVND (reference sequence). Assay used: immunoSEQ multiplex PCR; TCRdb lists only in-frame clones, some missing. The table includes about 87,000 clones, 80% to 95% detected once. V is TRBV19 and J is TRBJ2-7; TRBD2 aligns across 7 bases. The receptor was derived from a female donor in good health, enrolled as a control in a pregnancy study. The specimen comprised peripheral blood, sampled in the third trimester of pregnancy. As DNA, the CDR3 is TGTGCCAGTAGTGGTGGGCGGCTAGCGGCCTACGAGCAGTACTTC. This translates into CASSGGRLAAYEQYF.